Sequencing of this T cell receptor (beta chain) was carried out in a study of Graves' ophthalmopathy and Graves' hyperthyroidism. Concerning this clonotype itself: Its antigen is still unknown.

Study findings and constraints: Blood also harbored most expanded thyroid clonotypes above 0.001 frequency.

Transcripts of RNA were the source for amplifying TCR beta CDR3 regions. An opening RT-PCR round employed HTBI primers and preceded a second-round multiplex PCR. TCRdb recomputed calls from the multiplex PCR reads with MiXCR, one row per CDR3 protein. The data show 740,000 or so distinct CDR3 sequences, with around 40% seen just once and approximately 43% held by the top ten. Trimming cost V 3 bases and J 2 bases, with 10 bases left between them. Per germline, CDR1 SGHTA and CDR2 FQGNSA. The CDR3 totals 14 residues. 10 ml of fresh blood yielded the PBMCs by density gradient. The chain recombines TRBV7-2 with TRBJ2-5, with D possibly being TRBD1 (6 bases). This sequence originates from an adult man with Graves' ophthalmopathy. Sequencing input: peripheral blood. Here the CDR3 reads CASSLTRGQETQYF. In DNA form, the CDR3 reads TGTGCCAGCAGCTTGACCAGGGGACAAGAGACCCAGTACTTC.